A single TCR beta chain is shown here with its context. The data originate from a study of blood T cell repertoires in COVID-19. On the study more broadly: From the United States, Italy and Spain came samples of acute and convalescent COVID-19.

CDR1 is SGHVS and CDR2 is FQNEAQ in the germline V gene. This CDR3 is 15 amino acids long. Trimming removed 5 bases from V and 7 bases from J, with 18 bases in between. TCRdb's table, derived via immunoSEQ multiplex PCR, lists solely in-frame clones and lacks some. The sample has about 240,000 clones; approximately 83% are singletons. The participants were between roughly 18 and 100 years old and came from 24 US areas. Participants' reported clinical history set cohort assignment. The genes are TRBV7-8 and TRBJ2-1; D is perhaps TRBD2 (6 bases). Sequenced material: PBMCs or T cells enriched from blood (not recorded which). This clonotype originated in a woman in her forties with acute COVID-19. The DNA for the CDR3 is TGTGCCAGCAGCCCAATAGCGGAACGGGGGAATGAGCAGTTCTTC. Residues: CASSPIAERGNEQFF.